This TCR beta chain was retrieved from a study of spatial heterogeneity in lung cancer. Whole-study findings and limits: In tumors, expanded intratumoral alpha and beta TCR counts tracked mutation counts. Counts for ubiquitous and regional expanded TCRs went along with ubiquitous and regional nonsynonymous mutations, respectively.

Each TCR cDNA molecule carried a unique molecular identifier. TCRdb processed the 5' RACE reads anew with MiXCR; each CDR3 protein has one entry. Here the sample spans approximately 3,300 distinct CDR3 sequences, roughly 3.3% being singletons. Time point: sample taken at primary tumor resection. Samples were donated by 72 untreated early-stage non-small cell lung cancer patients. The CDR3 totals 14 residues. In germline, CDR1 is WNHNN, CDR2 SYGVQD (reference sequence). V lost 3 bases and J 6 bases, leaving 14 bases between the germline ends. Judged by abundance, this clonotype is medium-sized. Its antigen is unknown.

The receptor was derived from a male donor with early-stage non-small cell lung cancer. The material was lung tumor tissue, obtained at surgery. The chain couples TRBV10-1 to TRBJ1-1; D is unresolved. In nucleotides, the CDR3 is TGCGCCAGCAGTGAAGCGGGGATAAACGCTGAAGCTTTCTTT. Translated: CASSEAGINAEAFF.